The rows below give T cell receptor beta chains drawn from one sample of a study of T cells in Graves' hyperthyroidism and ophthalmopathy. TCRdb redid the calling of the multiplex PCR reads with MiXCR, one entry per CDR3 protein. The sample has fewer than 350,000 distinct CDR3 sequences, roughly a fifth seen once. Sequenced input: blood. The origin of the receptors is a woman between 45 and 65 years old with Graves' hyperthyroidism. CDR3s include the opening cysteine and the closing phenylalanine or tryptophan. A D gene is named only where the DNA matches it firmly. Clone size appears in some rows only: once, few, many, or a class for an expanded clone.

D	V	J	size	DNA	CDR3
-	TRBV20-1	TRBJ1-5	-	TGCAGTGCTAGAGAAGTATCCAATCAGCCCCAGCATTTT	CSAREVSNQPQHF
TRBD2	TRBV9	TRBJ2-3	few	TGTGCCAGCAACCCTAGCGGCCAGAGCACAGATACGCAGTATTTT	CASNPSGQSTDTQYF
-	TRBV30	TRBJ1-1	many	TGTGCCTGGACAGACACTGAAGCTTTCTTT	CAWTDTEAFF
-	TRBV20-1	TRBJ2-7	-	TGCAGTGCTAGAGTGGACGGCGTAGGCAACGAGCAGTACTTC	CSARVDGVGNEQYF
-	TRBV19	TRBJ2-4	few	TGTGCCAGTAGCGGTCTAGCCAAAAACATTCAGTACTTC	CASSGLAKNIQYF
-	TRBV5-1	TRBJ2-7	many	TGCGCCAGCAGCTTGGTGGGTAAGGCCTCCTACGAGCAGTACTTC	CASSLVGKASYEQYF
TRBD1	TRBV18	TRBJ1-1	many	TGTGCCAGCTCACCTAGACAGGGATCGGACACTGAAGCTTTCTTT	CASSPRQGSDTEAFF
-	TRBV24-1	TRBJ2-7	-	TGTGCCAACCCCCGGGAGATCGACGAGCAGTACTTC	CANPREIDEQYF
TRBD1	TRBV27	TRBJ2-2	few	TGTGCCAGCAGTCGCCGGGACAGGGGTTACACCGGGGAGCTGTTTTTT	CASSRRDRGYTGELFF
-	TRBV10-3	TRBJ2-5	few	TGTGCCATCAGTGAGGTTCCGGGGGAAGGTGAGACCCAGTACTTC	CAISEVPGEGETQYF
TRBD1	TRBV7-9	TRBJ1-3	few	TGTGCCAGCAGCTACACAGGGGCGAACTCTGGAAACACCATATATTTT	CASSYTGANSGNTIYF
-	TRBV29-1	TRBJ1-2	few	TGCAGCGCTGGAGGTGGGGGAAGGAACTATGGCTACACCTTC	CSAGGGGRNYGYTF
TRBD2	TRBV5-4	TRBJ2-7	few	TGTGCCAGCAGCCGAAGACTAGCGGGAGGGTACGAGCAGTACTTC	CASSRRLAGGYEQYF
-	TRBV2	TRBJ1-1	many	TGTGCCAGTCAGCGTCGGAACACTGAAGCTTTCTTT	CASQRRNTEAFF
-	TRBV6-1	TRBJ1-2	-	TGTGCCAGCAGCCCCCCTGGGGGTAGCTATGGCTACACCTTC	CASSPPGGSYGYTF
-	TRBV5-1	TRBJ1-2	-	TGCGCCAGCAGCTCGGGGCCAGGGGAGGGCTACACCTTC	CASSSGPGEGYTF
TRBD1	TRBV12-3/TRBV12-4	TRBJ2-2	-	TGTGCCAGCAGTTTGCGGTCCGGGACAGGGGAAAACACCGGGGAGCTGTTTTTT	CASSLRSGTGENTGELFF
TRBD1	TRBV20-1	TRBJ2-7	-	TGCAGTGCTAGATTTAGACAGGGCGGCTACGAGCAGTACTTC	CSARFRQGGYEQYF
-	TRBV27	TRBJ2-3	-	TGTGCCAGCAGTTCTGACGGACGGAGCACAGATACGCAGTATTTT	CASSSDGRSTDTQYF
TRBD1	TRBV3-1	TRBJ2-5	many	TGTGCCAGCAGCCTAGACAGGGGAGAAGAGACCCAGTACTTC	CASSLDRGEETQYF
TRBD1	TRBV12-3/TRBV12-4	TRBJ2-7	many	TGTGCCAGCAGTCAAGGGGGCCAATTCTACGAGCAGTACTTC	CASSQGGQFYEQYF
-	TRBV28	TRBJ1-6	few	TGTGCCAGCAGTCCCCGAGGGGAAATTAATTCACCCCTCCACTTT	CASSPRGEINSPLHF
TRBD2	TRBV6-1	TRBJ2-7	many	TGTGCCAGCAGTGCCACTAGCGGGGGCTCCTACGAGCAGTACTTC	CASSATSGGSYEQYF
TRBD1	TRBV5-5	TRBJ2-3	-	TGTGCCAGCAGCTCATTGGGGACAGGGGACCCAGATACGCAGTATTTT	CASSSLGTGDPDTQYF
-	TRBV12-3/TRBV12-4	TRBJ1-5	few	TGTGCCAGCAGTTTGTCCAAGGATCAGCCCCAGCATTTT	CASSLSKDQPQHF
TRBD2	TRBV7-9	TRBJ2-7	many	TGTGCCAGCAGCTCCCTCGGACTAGCGGGAGACGAGCAGTACTTC	CASSSLGLAGDEQYF
-	TRBV11-2	TRBJ2-2	many	TGTGCCAGCAGCTTGCGACACCAGACCGGGGAGCTGTTTTTT	CASSLRHQTGELFF
-	TRBV3-1	TRBJ1-6	many	TGTGCCAGCAGCCAAGTAGTACGTTCACCCCTCCACTTT	CASSQVVRSPLHF
-	TRBV4-1	TRBJ1-4	-	TGCGCCAGCAGCCGAACCGGGACGGACAATGAAAAACTGTTTTTT	CASSRTGTDNEKLFF
TRBD1	TRBV19	TRBJ2-2	-	TGTGCCAGTAGTAATCAGGGGGAGACCGGGGAGCTGTTTTTT	CASSNQGETGELFF
-	TRBV2	TRBJ1-5	many	TGTGCCAGCAGTGAACGGGAGTTCAATCAGCCCCAGCATTTT	CASSEREFNQPQHF
TRBD2	TRBV3-1	TRBJ2-1	few	TGTGCCAGCAGCCAAGTTTTGGGACTAGGGGGCAATGAGCAGTTCTTC	CASSQVLGLGGNEQFF
TRBD1	TRBV27	TRBJ2-6	few	TGTGCCAGCAGATTAACTGACAGGGCTGGGGCCAACGTCCTGACTTTC	CASRLTDRAGANVLTF
TRBD2	TRBV5-1	TRBJ2-7	many	TGCGCCAGCAGCGTCAGCGGGAGTGACAACGAGCAGTACTTC	CASSVSGSDNEQYF
-	TRBV7-9	TRBJ1-2	-	TGTGCCAGCAGCGGCTGGGGGACGGAGGGTTTCGGCTACACCTTC	CASSGWGTEGFGYTF
-	TRBV20-1	TRBJ2-1	many	TGCAGTGCAGAACACAGGGACAATGAGCAGTTCTTC	CSAEHRDNEQFF
-	TRBV11-1	TRBJ2-7	-	TGTGCCAGCAGCCACGGGACCGGAGCCTACGAGCAGTACTTC	CASSHGTGAYEQYF
-	TRBV10-3	TRBJ1-3	many	TGTGCCATCAGGGCCTCATCCGGGGCTACTGGAAACACCATATATTTT	CAIRASSGATGNTIYF
-	TRBV11-2	TRBJ1-3	many	TGTGCCAGCAGCTTGGCCAACACCATATATTTT	CASSLANTIYF
-	TRBV4-1	TRBJ2-1	-	TGCGCCGCCGCTCCCGACCTGGGGGGTAACAATGAGCAGTTCTTC	CAAAPDLGGNNEQFF
-	TRBV15	TRBJ2-2	many	TGTGCCACCAGCAGAGAGAACACCGGGGAGCTGTTTTTT	CATSRENTGELFF
-	TRBV12-3/TRBV12-4	TRBJ2-7	once	TGTGCCAGCAGGAGGACAGCCCTTACCTACGAGCAGTACTTC	CASRRTALTYEQYF